These 4 T cell receptor beta chains originate from one sample sequenced in a study of human T cells and chemical hapten exposure. One entry per CDR3 protein, called by TCRdb with MiXCR from the RACE reads. The sample has around 380,000 distinct CDR3 sequences; more than 4.5% are singletons. The time point here: patch test 1, 2 weeks after DPC sensitization. Treatment in this sample: therapeutic diphenylcyclopropenone sensitization with weekly scalp DPC. The sequencing here drew on whole blood, taken in connection with sensitization to the hapten diphenylcyclopropenone (DPC). Receptors were obtained from a woman aged 45-65 years with alopecia areata. Some clones in this sample may be carry-over from other donors' samples.

This clonotype was counted many times. The CDR3 DNA reads as TGTGCCAGCAGCGACGGGACAGGGGGCGTTCTCAACAATCAGCCCCAGCATTTT. Amino acid sequence: CASSDGTGGVLNNQPQHF. The V and J genes are TRBV7-9 and TRBJ1-5, with 12 positions matching TRBD1. Germline V gene data show CDR1 as SEHNR and CDR2 as FQNEAQ (reference sequence). Trimming removed 5 bases from V and 3 bases from J; junction bases left unmatched: 11. The CDR3 is 18 residues long. The whole variable domain, filled in from reference TRBV7-9 and TRBJ1-5, reads DTGVSQNPRHKITKRGQNVTFRCDPISEHNRLYWYRQTLGQGPEFLTYFQNEAQLEKSRLLSDRFSAERPKGSFSTLEIQRTEQGDSAMYLCASSDGTGGVLNNQPQHFGDGTRLSIL.

This clonotype has a handful of counts. The chain links TRBV10-3 to TRBJ2-1; the D gene is possibly TRBD1 (5 bases). Trimming pared 6 bases from V and 9 bases from J, leaving 18 bases between. The CDR3 consists of 14 residues. CDR1 and CDR2 (germline): ENHRY, SYGVKD. For the CDR3, the DNA is TGTGCCATCAGCAGGGTAGCTGAAAGCAGTGAGCAGTTCTTC. Its translation: CAISRVAESSEQFF.

This clonotype occurred a few times. The chain recombines TRBV6-5 with TRBJ2-1; tentative D call: TRBD1 (5 bases). Germline V gene sequence: CDR1 MNHEY, CDR2 SVGAGI. The CDR3 loop spans 15 amino acids. Trimming shortened V by 3 bases and J by 2 bases, and 11 bases separated the two germline ends. CDR3 residues: CASSYFPRAYNEQFF. Here the CDR3 DNA reads TGTGCCAGCAGTTATTTCCCCAGGGCCTACAATGAGCAGTTCTTC.

The chain employs TRBV9 and TRBJ1-2; maybe TRBD1 (6 bases). This CDR3 is 15 amino acids long. The V end was cut by 0 bases, the J end by 6 bases, with 15 bases between. CDR1 is SGDLS and CDR2 is YYNGEE in the germline V gene. The CDR3, as DNA: TGTGCCAGCAGCGTAGAGGCAGGGGAGTGGCATGGCTACACCTTC. Protein: CASSVEAGEWHGYTF.